The 16 T cell receptor beta chains presented below share a single source sample, sequenced in a study of OX40 agonist ivuxolimab in advanced cancers. TCRdb's copy holds only in-frame clones and misses some; the assay was immunoSEQ multiplex PCR. In the table there are approximately 16,000 clones, 70% to 90% of which are singletons. Sequences were derived from CD4+ or CD8+ T cells sorted from blood, sampled in a trial of the OX40 agonist ivuxolimab. Receptors were obtained from an adult with an advanced solid tumor such as melanoma, head and neck, liver or kidney cancer.

The chain is built from TRBV5-1 and TRBJ2-2; the D gene is possibly TRBD1 (6 bases). Germline V gene data show CDR1 as SGHRS and CDR2 as YFSETQ. This CDR3 has 15 amino acids. V was clipped by 2 bases and J by 4 bases, with 12 bases between them. The CDR3 reads CASSFLQGGTGELFF. CDR3 coding DNA: TGCGCCAGCAGCTTTCTACAGGGCGGCACCGGGGAGCTGTTTTTT.

V usage is TRBV30 and J usage is TRBJ1-5; unclear D gene. Germline lookup yields CDR1 GTSNPN and CDR2 SVGIG (reference sequence). CDR3 size: 11 residues. V gave up 6 bases and J gave up 9 bases, with 12 bases separating them. The CDR3 here is CACQKMGPQHF. Written as DNA, the CDR3 is TGTGCCTGCCAAAAGATGGGGCCCCAGCATTTT.

V and J are TRBV28 and TRBJ1-2; D uncertain. V lost 7 bases and J lost 3, with 12 bases in between. From germline, CDR1 is MDHEN and CDR2 SYDVKM. The CDR3 sequence is 13 residues long. CDR3 in amino acids: CASTLGRDYGYTF. CDR3 nucleotides: TGTGCCAGCACTCTCGGGAGGGACTATGGCTACACCTTC.

The chain is built from TRBV6-1 and TRBJ1-1; no definite D call. Per the germline V gene, CDR1 is MNHNS and CDR2 is SASEGT. The CDR3 sequence is 12 residues long. Between the trimmed V and J ends, which lost 3 bases and 8 bases, there was a span of 10 bases. The chain's CDR3 is CASSDISGEAFF. The CDR3 bases are TGTGCCAGCAGTGATATTTCTGGGGAAGCTTTCTTT.

The chain recombines TRBV30 with TRBJ2-3, with D tentatively TRBD2 (6 bases). In germline, CDR1 is GTSNPN, CDR2 SVGIG (reference sequence). V lost 3 bases and J 1 base, leaving 11 bases between the germline ends. This CDR3 region has 14 residues. The CDR3 sequence: CAWRDWRGTDTQYF. The CDR3 DNA is TGTGCCTGGAGAGACTGGAGGGGCACAGATACGCAGTATTTT.

The chain couples TRBV9 to TRBJ2-5; 7 bases are shared with TRBD1. The CDR3 consists of 15 residues. CDR1 and CDR2 from the germline V gene are SGDLS and YYNGEE. V trimming: 2 bases; J trimming: 5 bases; junction bases outside the gene matches: 9. For the CDR3, the DNA is TGTGCCAGCAGCGTCAACACAGGGGCGCGGGAGACCCAGTACTTC. The encoded protein is CASSVNTGARETQYF.

This clone was seen a single time. The chain joins TRBV20-1 to TRBJ2-7; D gene uncertain. Trimming left V 6 bases short and J 4 bases short, with 10 bases between. This CDR3 comprises 11 residues. The V gene's germline CDR1 is DFQATT and CDR2 SNEGSKA (reference sequence). For the CDR3, the DNA is TGCAGTGCCGCAGACACTTACGAGCAGTACTTC. Its translation: CSAADTYEQYF.

This clone was recorded a few times. This chain links TRBV10-1 with TRBJ1-5; D not resolved. CDR3 length: 13 residues. The V gene's germline CDR1 is WNHNN and CDR2 SYGVQD (reference sequence). Trimming cost V 4 bases and J 7 bases, with 11 bases left between them. The CDR3 protein is CASSVGIGQPQHF. The CDR3 DNA is TGCGCCAGCAGTGTCGGAATCGGGCAGCCCCAGCATTTT.

Here the CDR3 DNA reads TGTGCCAGCAGCGTAGCTAGCGTCAGCTACACCGGGGAGCTGTTTTTT. Its protein is CASSVASVSYTGELFF. The genes are TRBV9 and TRBJ2-2; D perhaps matches TRBD2 (6 bases). The CDR3 contains 16 residues. V was clipped by 0 bases and J by 3 bases, with 12 bases between them. Germline CDR1 reads SGDLS; CDR2 reads YYNGEE.

The rearrangement links TRBV7-3 to TRBJ2-6, with 12 bases aligning to TRBD1. Looked up from germline, CDR1 is SGHTA and CDR2 is FQGTGA. V shed 5 bases, J shed 4 bases, and the junction held 12 bases outside the gene matches. This CDR3 is 19 amino acids long. CDR3 residues: CASSPNPGQGAAGANVLTF. The DNA for the CDR3 is TGTGCCAGCAGCCCAAACCCGGGACAGGGGGCGGCAGGGGCCAACGTCCTGACTTTC.

The CDR3 sequence: CAWSVRLAGDTGELFF. CDR3 DNA: TGTGCCTGGAGTGTACGGCTAGCGGGAGATACCGGGGAGCTGTTTTTT. This rearrangement joins TRBV30 to TRBJ2-2; 10 bases align to TRBD2. With 0 bases clipped from V and 5 bases from J, the junction kept 6 bases outside the gene matches. Germline V gene data show CDR1 as GTSNPN and CDR2 as SVGIG (reference sequence). CDR3 length: 16 residues.

This rearrangement joins TRBV9 to TRBJ2-3; D is unclear. V was clipped by 3 bases and J by 1 base, with 9 bases between them. The CDR3 loop spans 14 amino acids. Germline CDR1 SGDLS, CDR2 YYNGEE. The CDR3 here is CASSDEVRTDTQYF. CDR3 sequence (DNA): TGTGCCAGCAGCGACGAGGTTCGCACAGATACGCAGTATTTT. The full variable domain, in which reference TRBV9 and TRBJ2-3 provide the parts outside the CDR3, is DSGVTQTPKHLITATGQRVTLRCSPRSGDLSVYWYQQSLDQGLQFLIQYYNGEERAKGNILERFSAQQFPDLHSELNLSSLELGDSALYFCASSDEVRTDTQYFGPGTRLTVL.

The gene calls are TRBV20-1 and TRBJ1-2; no definite D call. This CDR3 comprises 11 residues. Germline V lookup: CDR1 DFQATT, CDR2 SNEGSKA (reference sequence). Trimming left V 3 bases short and J 4 bases short, with 6 bases between. This CDR3 reads CSASAVYGYTF. The CDR3 DNA reads as TGCAGTGCTAGTGCGGTCTATGGCTACACCTTC.

This chain links TRBV18 with TRBJ2-7, with D perhaps TRBD1 or TRBD2 (5 bases each). The V and J ends lost 2 bases and 2 bases respectively, with 13 bases between them. This CDR3 has 15 residues. The germline V gene has CDR1 KGHSH and CDR2 LQKENI. For the CDR3, the DNA is TGTGCCAGCTCACCAGGCCGGGACCACACCTACGAGCAGTACTTC. Its protein product is CASSPGRDHTYEQYF.

CDR3 DNA: TGTGCCAGCAGTTTCAGGGGGCTTAACACTGAAGCTTTCTTT. Translation: CASSFRGLNTEAFF. The chain has TRBV27 and TRBJ1-1; 8 bases map to TRBD1. Germline CDR1 reads MNHEY; CDR2 reads SMNVEV (reference sequence). The CDR3 sequence is 14 residues long. Trimming cost V 3 bases and J 2 bases; bases outside gene matches: 2.

This clone has just one count. V is TRBV5-6 and J is TRBJ1-2, with TRBD1 as a possible D gene (6 bases). CDR1 SGHDT and CDR2 YYEEEE come from the germline V gene. Deletions cut 4 bases from V and 6 bases from J, with 16 bases between. The CDR3 sequence is 14 residues long. CDR3: CASSTLQGGHGYTF. CDR3 coding DNA: TGTGCCAGCAGCACCTTACAGGGTGGTCATGGCTACACCTTC.